These 26 T cell receptor beta chains originate from one sample sequenced in a study of blood T cells in healthy people across ages. PCR was performed a second time for about 6 to 11 cycles using a sample-barcoded 5' primer and a J-beta primer mix. TCRdb itself ran the 5' RACE reads through MiXCR, one entry per CDR3 protein. The repertoire consists of about 900,000 distinct CDR3 sequences, with approximately 65% occurring once and the leading ten covering roughly a quarter. Sequencing was performed on blood. All receptors derive from a man aged 30 to 45 in good health.

The rearrangement links TRBV29-1 to TRBJ1-2, with D perhaps matching TRBD1 (5 bases). In germline, CDR1 is SQVTM, CDR2 ANQGSEA. The CDR3 has 11 residues. V was shortened by 4 bases and J by 4 bases, with 7 bases between the two germline ends. The DNA for the CDR3 is TGCAGCGTTGGGGGCGGCTATGGCTACACCTTC. As protein: CSVGGGYGYTF.

V and J are TRBV9 and TRBJ1-2, with 7 bases that match TRBD1. Germline loops: CDR1 SGDLS, CDR2 YYNGEE. The CDR3 is 14 amino acids. V was clipped by 3 bases and J by 7 bases; unmatched bases: 9. The CDR3 loop reads CASSATGLPSGYTF. The CDR3 DNA sequence: TGTGCCAGCAGCGCGACAGGGCTCCCGTCTGGCTACACCTTC. Full variable domain (outside the CDR3, taken from reference TRBV9 and TRBJ1-2): DSGVTQTPKHLITATGQRVTLRCSPRSGDLSVYWYQQSLDQGLQFLIQYYNGEERAKGNILERFSAQQFPDLHSELNLSSLELGDSALYFCASSATGLPSGYTFGSGTRLTVV.

This chain links TRBV7-2 with TRBJ2-4; 9 bases are shared with TRBD2. The DNA end is a closer match to TRBJ2-7, so the J assignment may be wrong. Germline CDR1 and CDR2: SGHTA and FQGNSA. This CDR3 comprises 17 residues. The CDR3 coding sequence is TGTGCCAGCAGCCCGTCATTTAGCGGGGGATCAGGAGCCGAGCAGTACTTC. Translated: CASSPSFSGGSGAEQYF.

J is TRBJ2-1 and V is TRBV7-2; D is ambiguous. Deletions cut 4 bases from V and 5 bases from J, with 18 bases between. The CDR3 contains 16 residues. Germline V gene data show CDR1 as SGHTA and CDR2 as FQGNSA. DNA for the CDR3: TGTGCCAGCAGCTCGCCATGGAGCTTACCAAACAATGAGCAGTTCTTC. It encodes CASSSPWSLPNNEQFF. The entire variable domain, with the rest obtained from reference TRBV7-2 and TRBJ2-1, is as follows: GAGVSQSPSNKVTEKGKDVELRCDPISGHTALYWYRQSLGQGLEFLIYFQGNSAPDKSGLPSDRFSAERTGGSVSTLTIQRTQQEDSAVYLCASSSPWSLPNNEQFFGPGTRLTVL.

This rearrangement joins TRBV9 to TRBJ2-1; D gene uncertain. V lost 4 bases and J 1 base, leaving 21 bases between the germline ends. The CDR3 spans 18 residues. CDR1 is SGDLS and CDR2 is YYNGEE in the germline V gene. The CDR3 spells CASSTPLRRAESYNEQFF. The CDR3 region has the DNA TGTGCCAGCAGCACCCCTTTGCGTAGAGCTGAATCCTACAATGAGCAGTTCTTC. The whole variable domain, filled in from reference TRBV9 and TRBJ2-1, reads DSGVTQTPKHLITATGQRVTLRCSPRSGDLSVYWYQQSLDQGLQFLIQYYNGEERAKGNILERFSAQQFPDLHSELNLSSLELGDSALYFCASSTPLRRAESYNEQFFGPGTRLTVL.

The table lists this clonotype with a count of one. The junction departs from the called germline gene at one end, perhaps through a read error. The chain combines TRBV18 with TRBJ2-7, with 8 nucleotides matching TRBD1. The CDR3 runs 14 residues. Per the germline V gene, CDR1 is KGHSH and CDR2 is LQKENI. The CDR3 is CASSNRGSEDEQYF. CDR3 DNA sequence: TGCGCCAGCTCAAACAGGGGGTCTGAGGACGAGCAGTACTTC. The whole variable domain, remainder taken from reference TRBV18 and TRBJ2-7, is NAGVMQNPRHLVRRRGQEARLRCSPMKGHSHVYWYRQLPEEGLKFMVYLQKENIIDESGMPKERFSAEFPKEGPSILRIQQVVRGDSAAYFCASSNRGSEDEQYFGPGTRLTVT.

This clonotype was seen a few times. The V call is TRBV4-2, the J call TRBJ2-3; tentatively, D is TRBD1 (5 bases). There are 15 residues in the CDR3. The V gene's germline CDR1 is LGHNA and CDR2 YNFKEQ. Trimming left V 2 bases short and J 12 bases short, with 21 bases between. In DNA, the CDR3 is TGTGCCAGCAGCCAACCCGCTGACAGATCGGGTTACCAGTATTTT. Encoded protein: CASSQPADRSGYQYF.

This chain connects TRBV12-3 or TRBV12-4 to TRBJ2-1; the D is unclear. There are 16 residues in the CDR3. Trimming took off 2 bases at V and 6 bases at J, with 17 bases between the two ends. CDR3 coding DNA: TGTGCCAGCAGTTTATCTCCGGGCGATGCGCCCAATGAGCAGTTCTTC. It yields the protein CASSLSPGDAPNEQFF.

The chain links TRBV3-1 to TRBJ2-1, with 11 bases identical to TRBD2. Matching the DNA end better, TRBJ2-7 makes the J call doubtful. From germline, CDR1 is LGHDT and CDR2 YNNKEL (reference sequence). CDR3 size: 17 residues. The CDR3 spells CASSRLAGGGSYNEQYF. The CDR3, as DNA: TGTGCCAGCAGCCGGCTAGCGGGAGGAGGGTCCTACAATGAGCAGTACTTC.

Worth noting for this clonotype: The junction differs from germline at one of its ends, possibly a read error. V and J are TRBV28 and TRBJ2-7; D uncertain. Per the germline V gene, CDR1 is MDHEN and CDR2 is SYDVKM. The length of the CDR3 is 13 residues. This CDR3 is CASSLGKFYGQYF. CDR3 nucleotides: TGTGCCAGCAGTTTAGGAAAGTTCTACGGGCAGTACTTC.

CDR3 in DNA: TGCGCCAGCAGCCCGGGACAGGGAAGGTATGGCTACACCTTC. Its protein is CASSPGQGRYGYTF. V usage is TRBV4-3 and J usage is TRBJ1-2; 9 nucleotides align to TRBD1. V was pared by 4 bases and J by 5 bases, with 5 bases of the junction left unmatched. This CDR3 comprises 14 residues. Germline V gives CDR1 LGHNA, CDR2 YSLEER.

The V call is TRBV9, the J call TRBJ2-4, with D unresolved. The end of the DNA aligns better with TRBJ2-5, so the J call may be wrong. This CDR3 has 16 amino acids. Germline CDR1 and CDR2: SGDLS and YYNGEE. CDR3 coding DNA: TGTGCCAGCAGCGTAGAATCAAGTCCTACCCCGGAGACCCAGTACTTC. Translation: CASSVESSPTPETQYF.

This clonotype turned up a few times. This chain links TRBV4-3 with TRBJ2-3; 9 bases are a match to TRBD1. This CDR3 is built from 18 residues. Unmatched junction bases numbered 12, after V lost 0 bases and J lost 5 bases. Germline CDR1 and CDR2: LGHNA and YSLEER. In nucleotides, the CDR3 is TGCGCCAGCAGCCAAGATCTTTTCGGGACAGGGTACAAAGATACGCAGTATTTT. It encodes CASSQDLFGTGYKDTQYF.

V is TRBV6-5 and J is TRBJ2-5; 9 bases agree with TRBD1. The DNA matches TRBJ2-7 better at its end, which makes the J call doubtful. This CDR3 spans 16 amino acids. CDR1 MNHEY and CDR2 SVGAGI come from the germline V gene. The CDR3 DNA reads as TGTGCCAGCAGTTACTCGAGGACAGGGGTTTTCCACGAGCAGTACTTC. The encoded protein is CASSYSRTGVFHEQYF.

The genes are TRBV15 and TRBJ2-7; 9 bases agree with TRBD1. The last part of the DNA fits TRBJ2-5 better; the J call may be wrong. Germline V gene sequence: CDR1 LNHNV, CDR2 YYDKDF (reference sequence). CDR3 length: 18 residues. Written as DNA, the CDR3 is TGTGCCACCAGCGGACGACAGACACTGACAGGGGGTCCGGAGACCCAGTACTTC. It specifies CATSGRQTLTGGPETQYF.

DNA for the CDR3: TGTGCCAGCAGTGATCCAGGGAGGTCCTACGAGCAGTACTTC. This translates into CASSDPGRSYEQYF. The rearrangement links TRBV6-5 to TRBJ2-7; D might be TRBD2 (6 bases). CDR1 and CDR2 from the germline V gene are MNHEY and SVGAGI. This CDR3 has 14 amino acids. V lost 5 bases, J lost 1 base, and 12 bases lay in between.

The count of this clonotype is one. The DNA for the CDR3 is TGTGCCAGCAGCGCGACAGGGCGGGATCAGCCCCAGCATTTT. As protein: CASSATGRDQPQHF. The V and J genes are TRBV9 and TRBJ1-5, with 7 bases matching TRBD1. Germline lookup yields CDR1 SGDLS and CDR2 YYNGEE. The CDR3 spans 14 residues. Germline trimming cut 3 bases from V and 5 bases from J; bases unmatched to any gene: 5.

CDR3 in DNA: TGTGCCAGCAGCCAGGACTCCCCGGGACAGGGTAACGAGCAGTACTTC. This encodes CASSQDSPGQGNEQYF. The chain links TRBV4-2 to TRBJ2-4, with TRBD1 matching 9 bases. TRBJ2-7 matches the DNA end more closely, so the J call is doubtful. The CDR3 is made up of 16 amino acids. From germline, CDR1 is LGHNA and CDR2 YNFKEQ.

V gene TRBV7-2 combines with J gene TRBJ1-1, with D perhaps TRBD1 (5 bases). CDR1 SGHTA and CDR2 FQGNSA come from the germline V gene. V gave up 4 bases and J gave up 4 bases, with 13 bases separating them. The CDR3 runs to 14 residues. DNA for the CDR3: TGTGCCAGCAGCTCTACATGGGGGGGCACTGAAGCTTTCTTT. It yields the protein CASSSTWGGTEAFF.

With regard to this clonotype: A junction end diverges from the germline sequence, so it may reflect a read error. CDR3 sequence: CASSQGYYNEQFF. Written as DNA, the CDR3 is TGTGCCAGCAGTCAAGGGTACTACAATGAGCAGTTCTTC. The chain uses TRBV14 and TRBJ2-1; no definite D call. The germline V gene has CDR1 SGHDN and CDR2 FVKESK. The CDR3 consists of 13 residues.

This chain connects TRBV20-1 to TRBJ1-1, with D hard to call. The germline gives CDR1 DFQATT, CDR2 SNEGSKA (reference sequence). Trimming shortened V by 0 bases and J by 1 base, and 12 bases separated the two germline ends. The CDR3 contains 15 residues. CDR3 coding DNA: TGCAGTGCTAGAGATATTCGGGCTGGGAACACTGAAGCTTTCTTT. It yields the protein CSARDIRAGNTEAFF.

The chain links TRBV28 to TRBJ2-7, with TRBD1 matching over 7 bases. V lost 5 bases and J lost 0; bases outside the gene matches: 7. The CDR3 runs to 15 residues. In germline, CDR1 is MDHEN, CDR2 SYDVKM. CDR3 protein: CASSTGTANSYEQYF. The DNA for the CDR3 is TGTGCCAGCAGTACCGGGACAGCGAACTCCTACGAGCAGTACTTC.

The chain is built from TRBV7-2 and TRBJ2-7, with 11 nucleotides matching TRBD2. CDR1 and CDR2 from the germline V gene are SGHTA and FQGNSA. CDR3 length: 15 amino acids. With 5 bases clipped from V and 3 bases from J, the junction kept 6 bases outside the gene matches. CDR3 bases: TGTGCCAGCAGCCCAGTAGGGACTAGCGGCTACGAGCAGTACTTC. It specifies CASSPVGTSGYEQYF.

The chain is built from TRBV9 and TRBJ1-2; D perhaps matches TRBD1 (5 bases). CDR1 is SGDLS and CDR2 is YYNGEE in the germline V gene. V gave up 1 base and J gave up 4 bases, with 11 bases separating them. The CDR3 totals 14 residues. CDR3: CASSVRGERYGYTF. The CDR3 DNA sequence: TGTGCCAGCAGCGTACGAGGGGAACGCTATGGCTACACCTTC.

This clonotype occurred a few times. This chain links TRBV6-2 or TRBV6-3 with TRBJ2-7; TRBD1 matches 9 bases. The CDR3 has 14 amino acids. CDR1 and CDR2 (germline): MNHEY, SVGEGT. J was trimmed by 4 bases and V by 5 bases; bases with no gene match: 6. The CDR3: CASSAPGQGYEQYF. CDR3 nucleotide sequence: TGTGCCAGCAGTGCCCCGGGACAGGGTTACGAGCAGTACTTC.

V gene TRBV20-1 combines with J gene TRBJ2-5; a possible D gene is TRBD1 (6 bases). The CDR3 has 15 residues. Trimming cost V 1 base and J 2 bases, with 14 bases left between them. Germline CDR1 is DFQATT and CDR2 is SNEGSKA (reference sequence). The chain's CDR3 is CSARVVGQGQETQYF. The DNA for the CDR3 is TGCAGTGCTAGAGTGGTAGGGCAGGGGCAAGAGACCCAGTACTTC.